This T cell receptor (beta chain) was retrieved from a study of Ad26.COV2.S vaccination and SARS-CoV-2 variants. Study conclusions and caveats: Comparability of non-spike TCR breadth was observed across vaccine and placebo recipients. Using TCR breadth and depth analyses may have led to underestimated total T cell responses. After vaccination, substantial breadth of spike-specific CD8+ and CD4+ responses was reported.

Turning to this clone: Its cognate antigen is unknown.

Produced via immunoSEQ multiplex PCR; TCRdb's table is partial and in-frame only. The sample yields about 94,000 clones, approximately 81% seen once. Germline CDR1 and CDR2: SGHVS and FQNEAQ. V was pared by 2 bases and J by 1 base, with 8 bases of the junction left unmatched. CDR3 length: 17 residues. This chain connects TRBV7-8 to TRBJ2-3; TRBD2 matches at 8 bases. The sequencing here drew on peripheral blood, taken after recovery from COVID-19. The origin of this receptor is a human donor who had recovered from COVID-19. For the CDR3, the DNA is TGTGCCAGCAGCTTAAAGGGCGGGGGGAGGGGCACAGATACGCAGTATTTT. Protein: CASSLKGGGRGTDTQYF.